Sequencing of this T cell receptor (beta chain) was carried out in a study of brain T cells in children with intractable seizures. Overall study results and limits: HCMV serostatus was not known, and viral specificity came from CDR3 similarity only.

Generated by immunoSEQ multiplex PCR, the TCRdb table keeps only in-frame clones and is missing some. This table has around 340,000 clones, nearly 95% appearing once. Time point indicated: blood from clinic visit 5 months post-surgery; TSC patient then seizure free. The sequenced cases were selected for having the highest brain T cell transcript signatures. Patients received at least one anti-epileptic drug before surgery. A remark on this clone: Its antigen is not identified.

The source is a boy under two years old with tuberous sclerosis and intractable seizures. This specimen consisted of peripheral blood, obtained less than 6 months after surgery.

Here the CDR3 DNA reads TGTGCCTGGAGTGTCGGCTCTCCTCAGCCCCAGCATTTT. It is translated as CAWSVGSPQPQHF. The chain has TRBV30 and TRBJ1-5; D call uncertain. The CDR3 spans 13 residues. CDR1 is GTSNPN and CDR2 is SVGIG in the germline V gene (reference sequence). Trimming took 0 bases from V and 6 from J, leaving 9 bases between them.